The clone carrying this TCR beta chain was counted a few times. Its antigen is not identified. The CDR3 has 13 residues. From germline, CDR1 is MNHEY and CDR2 SMNVEV (reference sequence). The data originate from a study of beta chain features in type 1 diabetes. Study-wide findings and caveats: For Type 1 diabetes patients, all four CD4+ subsets carried TCRB CDR3s that were moderately but significantly shorter.

The investigators reverse transcribed all of the isolated RNA, so they sequenced expressed TCRB transcripts. TCRdb's copy holds only in-frame clones and misses some; the assay was immunoSEQ multiplex PCR. The table records hundreds of thousands of clones, about an eighth of them present only once. Sequencing was done on a sample of naive CD4+ T cells from blood. The chain recombines TRBV27 with TRBJ1-5; the D is unclear. The sequence was obtained from a young woman in good health. CDR3 in amino acids: CATATRGNQPQHF. CDR3 bases: TGTGCTACCGCAACGAGGGGCAATCAGCCCCAGCATTTT.